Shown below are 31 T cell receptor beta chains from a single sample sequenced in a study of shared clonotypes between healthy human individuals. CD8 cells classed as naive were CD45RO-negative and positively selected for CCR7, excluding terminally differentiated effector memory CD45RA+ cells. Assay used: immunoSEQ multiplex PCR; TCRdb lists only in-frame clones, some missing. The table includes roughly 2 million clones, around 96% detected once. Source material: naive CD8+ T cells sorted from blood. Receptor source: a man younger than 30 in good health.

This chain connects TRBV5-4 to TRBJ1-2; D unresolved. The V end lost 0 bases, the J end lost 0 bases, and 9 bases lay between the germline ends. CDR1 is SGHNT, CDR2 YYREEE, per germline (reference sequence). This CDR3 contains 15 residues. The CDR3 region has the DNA TGTGCCAGCAGCTTGGGCACACATGCTAACTATGGCTACACCTTC. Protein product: CASSLGTHANYGYTF.

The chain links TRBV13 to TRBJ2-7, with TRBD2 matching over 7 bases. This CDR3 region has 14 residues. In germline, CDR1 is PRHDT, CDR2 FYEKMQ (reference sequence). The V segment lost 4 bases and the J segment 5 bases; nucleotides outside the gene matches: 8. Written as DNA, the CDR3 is TGTGCCAGCAGCTCCGGACTAGTTCTCCACGAGCAGTACTTC. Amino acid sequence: CASSSGLVLHEQYF.

The CDR3 DNA is TGTGCCTGTAACCGGGACAGGGGTAGGTTCTTC. It is translated as CACNRDRGRFF. This chain connects TRBV30 to TRBJ2-1; TRBD1 matches 10 bases. J gave up 15 bases and V 6 bases, and 8 bases lay outside the gene matches. The CDR3 has 11 residues. Germline V gene data show CDR1 as GTSNPN and CDR2 as SVGIG (reference sequence).

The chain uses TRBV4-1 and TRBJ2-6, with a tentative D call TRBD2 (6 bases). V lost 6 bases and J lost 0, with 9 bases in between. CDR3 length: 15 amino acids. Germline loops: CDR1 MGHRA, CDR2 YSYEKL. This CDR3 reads CASRGTHSGANVLTF. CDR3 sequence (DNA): TGCGCCAGCAGGGGGACTCACTCTGGGGCCAACGTCCTGACTTTC.

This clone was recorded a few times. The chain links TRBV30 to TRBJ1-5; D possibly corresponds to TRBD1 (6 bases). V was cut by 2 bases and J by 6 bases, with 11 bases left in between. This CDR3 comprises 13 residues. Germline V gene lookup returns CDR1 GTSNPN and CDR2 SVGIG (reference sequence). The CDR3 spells CAWSSGAGQPQHF. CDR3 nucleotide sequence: TGTGCCTGGAGTTCGGGGGCTGGTCAGCCCCAGCATTTT.

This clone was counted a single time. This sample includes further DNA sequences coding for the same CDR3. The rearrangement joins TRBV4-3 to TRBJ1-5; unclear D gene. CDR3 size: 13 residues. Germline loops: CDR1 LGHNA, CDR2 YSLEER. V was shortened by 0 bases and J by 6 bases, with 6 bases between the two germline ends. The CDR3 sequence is CASSQDRGQPQHF. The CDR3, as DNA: TGCGCCAGCAGCCAAGATCGGGGTCAGCCCCAGCATTTT.

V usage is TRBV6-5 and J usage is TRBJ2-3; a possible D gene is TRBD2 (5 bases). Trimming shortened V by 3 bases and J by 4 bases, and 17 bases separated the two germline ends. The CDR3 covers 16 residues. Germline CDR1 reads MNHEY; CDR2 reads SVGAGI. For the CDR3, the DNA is TGTGCCAGCAGTTATTGGCCAGTGGAGGCCCCAGATACGCAGTATTTT. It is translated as CASSYWPVEAPDTQYF.

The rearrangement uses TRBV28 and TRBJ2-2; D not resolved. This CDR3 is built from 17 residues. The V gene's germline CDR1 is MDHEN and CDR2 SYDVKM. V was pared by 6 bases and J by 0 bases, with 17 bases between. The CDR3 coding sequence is TGTGCCAGCAGGCCGATTATCTCTGATACGAACACCGGGGAGCTGTTTTTT. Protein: CASRPIISDTNTGELFF.

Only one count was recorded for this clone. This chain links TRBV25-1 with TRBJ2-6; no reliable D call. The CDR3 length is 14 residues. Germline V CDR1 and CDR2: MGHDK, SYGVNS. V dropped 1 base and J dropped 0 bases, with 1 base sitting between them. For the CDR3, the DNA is TGTGCCAGCAGTGAATCCTCTGGGGCCAACGTCCTGACTTTC. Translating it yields CASSESSGANVLTF.

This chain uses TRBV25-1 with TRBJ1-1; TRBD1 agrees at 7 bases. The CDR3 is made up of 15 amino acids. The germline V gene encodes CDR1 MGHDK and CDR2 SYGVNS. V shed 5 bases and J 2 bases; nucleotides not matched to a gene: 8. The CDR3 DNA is TGTGCCAGCAGTAATCGGACAGGAGAAAACACTGAAGCTTTCTTT. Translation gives CASSNRTGENTEAFF.

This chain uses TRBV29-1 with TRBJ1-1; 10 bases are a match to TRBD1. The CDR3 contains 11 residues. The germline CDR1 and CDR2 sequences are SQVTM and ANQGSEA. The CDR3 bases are TGCACCGCTGGACAGGGGGATGAAGCTTTCTTT. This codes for CTAGQGDEAFF.

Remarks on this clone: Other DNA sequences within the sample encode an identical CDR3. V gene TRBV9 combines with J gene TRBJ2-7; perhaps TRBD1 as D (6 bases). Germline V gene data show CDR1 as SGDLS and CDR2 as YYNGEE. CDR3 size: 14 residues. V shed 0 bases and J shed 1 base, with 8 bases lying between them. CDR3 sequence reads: CASSVGTVSYEQYF. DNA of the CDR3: TGTGCCAGCAGCGTAGGGACAGTGTCCTACGAGCAGTACTTC.

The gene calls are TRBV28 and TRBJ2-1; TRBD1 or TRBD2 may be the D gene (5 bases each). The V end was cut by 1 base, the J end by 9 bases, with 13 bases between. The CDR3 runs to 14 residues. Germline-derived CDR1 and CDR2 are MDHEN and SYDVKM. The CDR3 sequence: CASSLYSSGGEQFF. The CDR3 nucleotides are TGTGCCAGCAGTTTATACTCTAGTGGGGGTGAGCAGTTCTTC. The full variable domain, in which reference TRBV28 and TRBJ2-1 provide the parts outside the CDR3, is DVKVTQSSRYLVKRTGEKVFLECVQDMDHENMFWYRQDPGLGLRLIYFSYDVKMKEKGDIPEGYSVSREKKERFSLILESASTNQTSMYLCASSLYSSGGEQFFGPGTRLTVL.

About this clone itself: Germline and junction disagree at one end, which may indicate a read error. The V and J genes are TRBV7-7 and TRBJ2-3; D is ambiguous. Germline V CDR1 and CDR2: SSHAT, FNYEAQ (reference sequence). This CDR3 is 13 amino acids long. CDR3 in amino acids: CASSFRVTDTQYF. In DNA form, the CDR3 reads TGTGCTAGCAGCTTTAGGGTCACAGATACGCAGTATTTT.

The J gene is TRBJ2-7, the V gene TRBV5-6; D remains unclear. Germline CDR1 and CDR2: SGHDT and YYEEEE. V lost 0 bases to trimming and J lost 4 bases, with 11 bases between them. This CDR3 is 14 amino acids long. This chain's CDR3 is CASSLDRKRYEQYF. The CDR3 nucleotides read TGTGCCAGCAGCTTGGACAGAAAAAGATACGAGCAGTACTTC.

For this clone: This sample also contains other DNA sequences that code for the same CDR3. The CDR3 DNA sequence: TGTGCCAGCAGCTTAGTACTAGGAGACTACGAGCAGTACTTC. It yields the protein CASSLVLGDYEQYF. The chain joins TRBV11-2 to TRBJ2-7; a weak D match, TRBD2 (5 bases). The CDR3 contains 14 residues. V was cut by 1 base and J by 3 bases, with 10 bases left in between. Germline CDR1 and CDR2: SGHAT and FQNNGV.

CDR3 sequence (DNA): TGTGCCAGCAGCGAGAGAACCGGACAGGGACAAGAAGGGATCTATGGCTACACCTTC. It translates to CASSERTGQGQEGIYGYTF. This chain joins TRBV7-8 and TRBJ1-2, with 8 bases that match TRBD1. This CDR3 is built from 19 residues. Germline V gives CDR1 SGHVS, CDR2 FQNEAQ. With V trimmed by 5 bases and J by 4 bases, 21 bases remained unmatched.

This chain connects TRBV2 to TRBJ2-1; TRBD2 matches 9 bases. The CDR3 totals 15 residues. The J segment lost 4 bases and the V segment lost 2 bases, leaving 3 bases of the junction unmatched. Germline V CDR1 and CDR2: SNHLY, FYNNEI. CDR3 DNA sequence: TGTGCCAGCAGTGAAATAGCGGGGGTTTACAATGAGCAGTTCTTC. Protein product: CASSEIAGVYNEQFF.

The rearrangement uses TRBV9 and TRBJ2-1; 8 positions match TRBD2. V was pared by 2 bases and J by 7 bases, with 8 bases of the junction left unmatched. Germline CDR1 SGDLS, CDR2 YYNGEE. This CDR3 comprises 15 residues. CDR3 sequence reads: CASSVVAGFENEQFF. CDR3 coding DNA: TGTGCCAGCAGCGTTGTAGCGGGATTTGAAAATGAGCAGTTCTTC.

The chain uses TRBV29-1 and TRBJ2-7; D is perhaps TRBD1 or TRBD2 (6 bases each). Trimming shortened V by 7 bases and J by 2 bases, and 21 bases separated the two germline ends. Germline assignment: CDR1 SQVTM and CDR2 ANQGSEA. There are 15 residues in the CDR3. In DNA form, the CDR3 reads TGCAGCGCTAGGGGGGTACAGGACGACCCCTACGAGCAGTACTTC. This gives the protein CSARGVQDDPYEQYF.

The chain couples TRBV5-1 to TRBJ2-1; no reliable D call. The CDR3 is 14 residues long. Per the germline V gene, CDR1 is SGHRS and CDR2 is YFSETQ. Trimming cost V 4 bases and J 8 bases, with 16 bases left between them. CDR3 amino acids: CASSIWTQADEQFF. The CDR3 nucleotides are TGCGCCAGCAGCATATGGACCCAAGCAGATGAGCAGTTCTTC.

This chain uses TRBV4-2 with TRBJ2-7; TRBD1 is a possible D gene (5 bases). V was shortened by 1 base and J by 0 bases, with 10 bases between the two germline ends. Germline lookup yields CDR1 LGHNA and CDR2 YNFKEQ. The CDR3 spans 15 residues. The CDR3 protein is CASSQGAGLSYEQYF. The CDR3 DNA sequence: TGTGCCAGCAGCCAAGGTGCAGGGCTCTCCTACGAGCAGTACTTC.

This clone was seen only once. In DNA form, the CDR3 reads TGTGCCAGCAGTTTAGCGGGACTAGCGGGGGACATTCAGTACTTC. The encoded protein is CASSLAGLAGDIQYF. The genes are TRBV27 and TRBJ2-4; 14 positions agree with TRBD2. The trim removed 2 bases at V and 8 bases at J, leaving 2 bases unmatched. This CDR3 region has 15 residues. The germline CDR1 and CDR2 sequences are MNHEY and SMNVEV (reference sequence).

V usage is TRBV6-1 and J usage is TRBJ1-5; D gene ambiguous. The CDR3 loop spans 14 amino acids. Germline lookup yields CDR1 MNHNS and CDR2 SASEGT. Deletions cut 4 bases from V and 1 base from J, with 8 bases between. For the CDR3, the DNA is TGTGCCAGCAGTGCGGGTTACAGCAATCAGCCCCAGCATTTT. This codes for CASSAGYSNQPQHF.

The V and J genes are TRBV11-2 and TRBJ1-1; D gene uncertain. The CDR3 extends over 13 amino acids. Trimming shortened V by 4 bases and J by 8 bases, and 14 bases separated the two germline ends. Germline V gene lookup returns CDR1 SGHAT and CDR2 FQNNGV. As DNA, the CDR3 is TGTGCCAGCAGCTCAACAACCAATAGGGAAGCTTTCTTT. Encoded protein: CASSSTTNREAFF.

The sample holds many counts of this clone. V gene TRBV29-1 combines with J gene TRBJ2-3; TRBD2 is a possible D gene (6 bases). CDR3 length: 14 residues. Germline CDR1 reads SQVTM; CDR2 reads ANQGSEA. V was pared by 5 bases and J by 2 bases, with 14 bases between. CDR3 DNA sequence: TGCAGCGTTTCCTTGGGCGGGAACACAGATACGCAGTATTTT. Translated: CSVSLGGNTDTQYF.

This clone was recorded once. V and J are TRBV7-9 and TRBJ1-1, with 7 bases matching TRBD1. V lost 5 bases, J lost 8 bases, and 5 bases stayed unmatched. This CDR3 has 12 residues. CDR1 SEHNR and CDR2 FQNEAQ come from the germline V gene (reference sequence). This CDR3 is CASSAGTAEAFF. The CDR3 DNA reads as TGTGCCAGCAGCGCCGGGACAGCCGAAGCTTTCTTT.

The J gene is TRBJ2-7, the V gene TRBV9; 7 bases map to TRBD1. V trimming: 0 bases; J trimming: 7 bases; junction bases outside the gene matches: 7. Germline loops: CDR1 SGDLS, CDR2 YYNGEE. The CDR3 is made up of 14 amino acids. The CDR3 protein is CASSVVEGAREQYF. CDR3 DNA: TGTGCCAGCAGCGTAGTCGAGGGGGCGAGGGAGCAGTACTTC. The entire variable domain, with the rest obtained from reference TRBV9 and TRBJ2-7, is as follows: DSGVTQTPKHLITATGQRVTLRCSPRSGDLSVYWYQQSLDQGLQFLIQYYNGEERAKGNILERFSAQQFPDLHSELNLSSLELGDSALYFCASSVVEGAREQYFGPGTRLTVT.

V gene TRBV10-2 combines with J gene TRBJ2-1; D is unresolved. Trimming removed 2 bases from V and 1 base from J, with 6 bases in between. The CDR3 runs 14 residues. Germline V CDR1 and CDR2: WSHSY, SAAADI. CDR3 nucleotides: TGCGCCAGCAGTGAGATCCCATCCTACAATGAGCAGTTCTTC. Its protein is CASSEIPSYNEQFF.

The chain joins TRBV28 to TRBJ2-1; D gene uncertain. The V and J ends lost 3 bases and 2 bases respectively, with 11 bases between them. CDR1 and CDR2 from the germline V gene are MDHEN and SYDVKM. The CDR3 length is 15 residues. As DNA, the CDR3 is TGTGCCAGCAGTTTTTCGCTAGTGACCTACAATGAGCAGTTCTTC. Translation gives CASSFSLVTYNEQFF.

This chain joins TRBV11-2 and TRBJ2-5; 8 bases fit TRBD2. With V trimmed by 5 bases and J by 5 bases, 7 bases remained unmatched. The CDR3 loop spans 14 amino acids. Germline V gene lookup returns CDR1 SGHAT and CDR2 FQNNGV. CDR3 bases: TGTGCCAGCAGCCTAAGCGGGAGTGGGGAGACCCAGTACTTC. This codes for CASSLSGSGETQYF.